These T cell receptor beta chains were read from a single sample in a study of metastatic and nonmetastatic thyroid tumors. MiXCR was used by TCRdb to re-call the PCR reads. Of about 31,000 clones in the sample, roughly 19% were seen once. Sequencing was performed on blood. These receptors all stem from a female donor with papillary thyroid cancer or a benign thyroid nodule (not recorded which). Some clones in this sample may be carry-over from other donors' samples. CDR3s include the opening cysteine and the closing phenylalanine or tryptophan. D genes are given only for firm matches. The listing skips clone size in some rows; elsewhere it reads once, few, many or a size class.

j_gene: TRBJ2-1
abundance: few
d_gene: TRBD1
v_gene: TRBV5-1
CDR3aa: CASSFGGWDRGNEQFF
CDR3nt: TGCGCCAGCAGCTTTGGGGGGTGGGACAGGGGCAATGAGCAGTTCTTC

j_gene: TRBJ2-7
abundance: -
d_gene: -
v_gene: TRBV20-1
CDR3aa: CSARGGYEQYF
CDR3nt: TGCAGTGCTAGAGGGGGCTACGAGCAGTACTTC

j_gene: TRBJ2-1
abundance: few
d_gene: TRBD1
v_gene: TRBV27
CDR3aa: CASSLGTVNNEQFF
CDR3nt: TGTGCCAGCAGTCTCGGGACAGTAAACAATGAGCAGTTCTTC

j_gene: TRBJ2-1
abundance: -
d_gene: -
v_gene: TRBV27
CDR3aa: CASSTAGISDSHNEQFF
CDR3nt: TGTGCCAGCAGTACTGCTGGGATTAGCGACAGTCACAATGAGCAGTTCTTC

j_gene: TRBJ2-2
abundance: many
d_gene: TRBD2
v_gene: TRBV3-1
CDR3aa: CASIGGAATGELFF
CDR3nt: TGTGCCAGCATCGGGGGGGCAGCCACCGGGGAGCTGTTTTTT

j_gene: TRBJ1-6
abundance: medium-sized
d_gene: TRBD1
v_gene: TRBV6-5
CDR3aa: CASSYTTGQVQSPLHF
CDR3nt: TGTGCCAGCAGTTACACTACCGGACAGGTTCAATCACCCCTCCACTTT

j_gene: TRBJ2-7
abundance: few
d_gene: -
v_gene: TRBV27
CDR3aa: CASSWGRGSYEQYF
CDR3nt: TGTGCCAGCAGTTGGGGCAGGGGATCCTACGAGCAGTACTTC

j_gene: TRBJ2-3
abundance: medium-sized
d_gene: -
v_gene: TRBV6-1
CDR3aa: CASSESNYHTDTQYF
CDR3nt: TGTGCCAGCAGTGAAAGCAACTACCACACAGATACGCAGTATTTT

j_gene: TRBJ1-3
abundance: many
d_gene: -
v_gene: TRBV6-1
CDR3aa: CASSPSPHRATIYF
CDR3nt: TGTGCCAGCAGCCCTTCACCCCACAGGGCCACCATATATTTT

j_gene: TRBJ1-2
abundance: -
d_gene: -
v_gene: TRBV5-1
CDR3aa: CASSLAAGSNYGYTF
CDR3nt: TGCGCCAGCAGCTTGGCGGCCGGTTCTAACTATGGCTACACCTTC

j_gene: TRBJ2-7
abundance: -
d_gene: -
v_gene: TRBV6-5
CDR3aa: CASSYSNEPFVEQYF
CDR3nt: TGTGCCAGCAGTTACTCGAACGAACCCTTTGTCGAGCAGTACTTC

j_gene: TRBJ2-3
abundance: -
d_gene: -
v_gene: TRBV28
CDR3aa: CASSPPGLSTDTQYF
CDR3nt: TGTGCCAGCAGTCCCCCGGGACTCTCCACAGATACGCAGTATTTT

j_gene: TRBJ2-1
abundance: medium-sized
d_gene: TRBD1
v_gene: TRBV10-3
CDR3aa: CAISPQGAYNEQFF
CDR3nt: TGTGCCATCAGCCCACAGGGGGCCTACAATGAGCAGTTCTTC

j_gene: TRBJ2-6
abundance: -
d_gene: -
v_gene: TRBV4-2
CDR3aa: CASSQDLQAGANVLTF
CDR3nt: TGTGCCAGCAGCCAAGATTTGCAGGCGGGGGCCAACGTCCTGACTTTC

j_gene: TRBJ1-2
abundance: -
d_gene: TRBD1
v_gene: TRBV6-1
CDR3aa: CATHKVTGTGGYTF
CDR3nt: TGTGCCACCCATAAGGTCACGGGGACAGGTGGCTACACCTTC

j_gene: TRBJ1-3
abundance: -
d_gene: TRBD1
v_gene: TRBV6-1
CDR3aa: CASSEAKGASGNTIYF
CDR3nt: TGTGCCAGCAGTGAAGCGAAGGGGGCTTCAGGAAACACCATATATTTT

j_gene: TRBJ2-3
abundance: many
d_gene: -
v_gene: TRBV6-5
CDR3aa: CASSYSGGVVSDTQYF
CDR3nt: TGTGCCAGCAGTTACTCGGGTGGGGTGGTGTCAGATACGCAGTATTTT

j_gene: TRBJ2-7
abundance: many
d_gene: TRBD1
v_gene: TRBV2
CDR3aa: CASTTGVSYEQYF
CDR3nt: TGTGCCAGCACCACAGGGGTCTCCTACGAGCAGTACTTC

j_gene: TRBJ1-6
abundance: -
d_gene: -
v_gene: TRBV6-5
CDR3aa: CASSYSLGSPLHF
CDR3nt: TGTGCCAGCAGTTACTCGCTGGGTTCACCCCTCCACTTT

j_gene: TRBJ2-3
abundance: many
d_gene: -
v_gene: TRBV11-1
CDR3aa: CASSLTGRITDTQYF
CDR3nt: TGTGCCAGCAGCCTCACCGGCCGGATCACAGATACGCAGTATTTT

j_gene: TRBJ2-5
abundance: many
d_gene: -
v_gene: TRBV5-1
CDR3aa: CASSLVGMVETQYF
CDR3nt: TGCGCCAGCAGCTTGGTCGGAATGGTGGAGACCCAGTACTTC

j_gene: TRBJ2-7
abundance: medium-sized
d_gene: -
v_gene: TRBV6-2/TRBV6-3
CDR3aa: CASSYGVPTYEQYF
CDR3nt: TGTGCCAGCAGTTACGGGGTCCCTACCTACGAGCAGTACTTC

j_gene: TRBJ1-5
abundance: -
d_gene: TRBD1
v_gene: TRBV6-1
CDR3aa: CASGQGGGQPQHF
CDR3nt: TGTGCCAGCGGACAGGGAGGTGGTCAGCCCCAGCATTTT

j_gene: TRBJ1-2
abundance: -
d_gene: -
v_gene: TRBV20-1
CDR3aa: CSGAGEVSGYTF
CDR3nt: TGCAGTGGGGCAGGGGAAGTCAGCGGCTACACCTTC

j_gene: TRBJ2-5
abundance: medium-sized
d_gene: -
v_gene: TRBV6-2/TRBV6-3
CDR3aa: CASSYMEQETQYF
CDR3nt: TGTGCCAGCAGTTACATGGAACAAGAGACCCAGTACTTC

j_gene: TRBJ1-2
abundance: many
d_gene: TRBD1
v_gene: TRBV15
CDR3aa: CATSRTGDYGYTF
CDR3nt: TGTGCCACCAGCCGGACAGGGGACTATGGCTACACCTTC

j_gene: TRBJ1-6
abundance: few
d_gene: TRBD1
v_gene: TRBV2
CDR3aa: CASAQGASYNSPLHF
CDR3nt: TGTGCCAGCGCACAGGGGGCTTCCTATAATTCACCCCTCCACTTT

j_gene: TRBJ1-2
abundance: few
d_gene: TRBD1
v_gene: TRBV6-1
CDR3aa: CASSARDRFDGYTF
CDR3nt: TGTGCCAGCAGTGCCCGGGACAGATTTGATGGCTACACCTTC

j_gene: TRBJ1-6
abundance: -
d_gene: -
v_gene: TRBV2
CDR3aa: CASSAGTRNNSPLHF
CDR3nt: TGTGCCAGCAGTGCCGGGACAAGGAATAATTCACCCCTCCACTTT

j_gene: TRBJ2-1
abundance: -
d_gene: -
v_gene: TRBV5-1
CDR3aa: CASSLRGTSYNEQFF
CDR3nt: TGCGCCAGCAGCTTACGAGGGACTTCATACAATGAGCAGTTCTTC

j_gene: TRBJ2-3
abundance: -
d_gene: -
v_gene: TRBV7-6
CDR3aa: CASSLEAGTDTQYF
CDR3nt: TGTGCCAGCAGCTTAGAAGCCGGCACAGATACGCAGTATTTT

j_gene: TRBJ1-1
abundance: many
d_gene: -
v_gene: TRBV10-2
CDR3aa: CAIGRDLATEAFF
CDR3nt: TGCGCCATCGGGCGGGATCTGGCGACTGAAGCTTTCTTT

j_gene: TRBJ2-2
abundance: -
d_gene: -
v_gene: TRBV19
CDR3aa: CASTPVAGETGELFF
CDR3nt: TGTGCCAGTACCCCCGTGGCAGGGGAGACCGGGGAGCTGTTTTTT

j_gene: TRBJ2-3
abundance: -
d_gene: TRBD2
v_gene: TRBV6-2/TRBV6-3
CDR3aa: CASSYGLAGPDMRYF
CDR3nt: TGTGCCAGCAGTTACGGACTAGCGGGACCCGATATGCGGTATTTT

j_gene: TRBJ2-1
abundance: -
d_gene: TRBD2
v_gene: TRBV6-4
CDR3aa: CASRTSGRHNEQFF
CDR3nt: TGTGCCAGCAGGACTAGCGGGCGGCACAATGAGCAGTTCTTC

j_gene: TRBJ2-7
abundance: many
d_gene: -
v_gene: TRBV7-6
CDR3aa: CASSLQWSYEQYF
CDR3nt: TGTGCCAGCAGCTTACAATGGTCCTACGAGCAGTACTTC

j_gene: TRBJ2-5
abundance: many
d_gene: TRBD2
v_gene: TRBV6-1
CDR3aa: CASSRTSGGGETQYF
CDR3nt: TGTGCCAGCAGCCGGACTAGCGGGGGGGGGGAGACCCAGTACTTC

j_gene: TRBJ2-3
abundance: few
d_gene: TRBD2
v_gene: TRBV30
CDR3aa: CAWSYSFDSPGGTDTQYF
CDR3nt: TGTGCCTGGAGTTATTCTTTCGACAGCCCGGGGGGGACAGATACGCAGTATTTT

j_gene: TRBJ1-5
abundance: many
d_gene: -
v_gene: TRBV7-2
CDR3aa: CASSLKNQPQHF
CDR3nt: TGTGCCAGCAGTCTAAAGAATCAGCCCCAGCATTTT

j_gene: TRBJ2-2
abundance: few
d_gene: TRBD1
v_gene: TRBV30
CDR3aa: CAWGTGAGELFF
CDR3nt: TGTGCCTGGGGTACAGGGGCCGGGGAGCTGTTTTTT

j_gene: TRBJ2-7
abundance: -
d_gene: -
v_gene: TRBV27
CDR3aa: CASSSPDGVYEQYF
CDR3nt: TGTGCCAGCAGTTCCCCGGACGGCGTCTACGAGCAGTACTTC

j_gene: TRBJ2-1
abundance: few
d_gene: -
v_gene: TRBV6-1
CDR3aa: CASTTTAAMIYEQFF
CDR3nt: TGTGCCAGCACAACGACAGCGGCCATGATTTATGAGCAGTTCTTC

j_gene: TRBJ2-3
abundance: many
d_gene: -
v_gene: TRBV9
CDR3aa: CASSLYRDGSTSTDTQYF
CDR3nt: TGTGCCAGCAGCCTGTATCGGGACGGCTCTACTAGCACAGATACGCAGTATTTT

j_gene: TRBJ1-3
abundance: many
d_gene: -
v_gene: TRBV3-1
CDR3aa: CASSQGSGNTIYF
CDR3nt: TGTGCCAGCAGCCAGGGCTCTGGAAACACCATATATTTT

j_gene: TRBJ2-4
abundance: many
d_gene: -
v_gene: TRBV2
CDR3aa: CASSIDSQAKNIQYF
CDR3nt: TGTGCCAGCAGCATTGACAGCCAAGCCAAAAACATTCAGTACTTC

j_gene: TRBJ1-5
abundance: many
d_gene: -
v_gene: TRBV7-2
CDR3aa: CASSLGYGGYQPQHF
CDR3nt: TGTGCCAGCAGCTTAGGGTACGGTGGGTATCAGCCCCAGCATTTT

j_gene: TRBJ1-1
abundance: many
d_gene: -
v_gene: TRBV5-1
CDR3aa: CASSLTSAMNTEAFF
CDR3nt: TGCGCCAGCAGCTTGACGTCGGCGATGAACACTGAAGCTTTCTTT

j_gene: TRBJ1-2
abundance: -
d_gene: -
v_gene: TRBV11-3
CDR3aa: CASSLEGRESNYGYTF
CDR3nt: TGTGCCAGCAGCTTAGAGGGTCGTGAATCTAACTATGGCTACACCTTC

j_gene: TRBJ1-2
abundance: -
d_gene: -
v_gene: TRBV5-1
CDR3aa: CASSSDLNYGYTF
CDR3nt: TGCGCCAGCAGCTCAGATCTTAACTATGGCTACACCTTC

j_gene: TRBJ2-2
abundance: -
d_gene: -
v_gene: TRBV2
CDR3aa: CASSAGAVTTGELFF
CDR3nt: TGTGCCAGCAGCGCAGGGGCAGTGACCACCGGGGAGCTGTTTTTT

j_gene: TRBJ1-3
abundance: -
d_gene: -
v_gene: TRBV2
CDR3aa: CASSVGTLGNTIYF
CDR3nt: TGTGCCAGCAGTGTGGGGACATTGGGAAACACCATATATTTT

j_gene: TRBJ2-5
abundance: many
d_gene: -
v_gene: TRBV12-3/TRBV12-4
CDR3aa: CASTLGVNQETQYF
CDR3nt: TGTGCCAGCACCCTCGGGGTGAACCAAGAGACCCAGTACTTC

j_gene: TRBJ1-1
abundance: many
d_gene: -
v_gene: TRBV20-1
CDR3aa: CSARGTLNTEAFF
CDR3nt: TGCAGTGCTAGAGGGACACTGAACACTGAAGCTTTCTTT

j_gene: TRBJ2-5
abundance: few
d_gene: -
v_gene: TRBV27
CDR3aa: CASSLSHSSRETQYF
CDR3nt: TGTGCCAGCAGTTTATCCCACTCTAGCAGGGAGACCCAGTACTTC

j_gene: TRBJ2-7
abundance: -
d_gene: -
v_gene: TRBV4-2
CDR3aa: CASSPGLGDYEQYF
CDR3nt: TGTGCCAGCAGCCCCGGCCTGGGGGATTACGAGCAGTACTTC

j_gene: TRBJ2-5
abundance: -
d_gene: -
v_gene: TRBV27
CDR3aa: CASSPAPFQETQYF
CDR3nt: TGTGCCAGCAGCCCAGCCCCCTTCCAAGAGACCCAGTACTTC

j_gene: TRBJ2-7
abundance: many
d_gene: -
v_gene: TRBV7-9
CDR3aa: CASGTDEQYF
CDR3nt: TGTGCCAGCGGAACTGACGAGCAGTACTTC

j_gene: TRBJ2-7
abundance: many
d_gene: TRBD1
v_gene: TRBV19
CDR3aa: CASTTRDRLHEQYF
CDR3nt: TGTGCCAGTACCACCCGGGACAGGCTCCACGAGCAGTACTTC

j_gene: TRBJ2-7
abundance: many
d_gene: -
v_gene: TRBV9
CDR3aa: CASSVGPGAEYEQYF
CDR3nt: TGTGCCAGCAGCGTCGGTCCGGGGGCGGAATACGAGCAGTACTTC

j_gene: TRBJ2-1
abundance: many
d_gene: -
v_gene: TRBV10-3
CDR3aa: CAIYGLGLNEQFF
CDR3nt: TGTGCCATCTATGGGTTAGGGCTCAATGAGCAGTTCTTC